Described below is a single TCR beta chain sequence and its context. This sample was taken from a study of blood T cell repertoires in COVID-19. Germline V gene lookup returns CDR1 LGHDT and CDR2 YNNKEL (reference sequence). Trimming left V 1 base short and J 6 bases short, with 12 bases between. The CDR3 length is 14 residues. Participants were aged roughly 18 to 89 years from about two dozen US areas. What the recovered Cohort 3 donors had was two negative PCRs, clearance, or symptom resolution. Clones were read by immunoSEQ multiplex PCR, and TCRdb kept only the in-frame ones, dropping some. The repertoire has 310,000 or so clones, 87% of them found once; the top ten carry about 6.1%.

This chain links TRBV3-1 (or the pseudogene TRBV3-2) with TRBJ2-5, with a tentative D call TRBD2 (5 bases). The TCR originated in a woman between 40 and 50 years old who had recovered from COVID-19. Material for sequencing was PBMCs or T cells enriched from blood (not recorded which). The chain's CDR3 is CASSQGGSGQTQYF. The CDR3 DNA is TGTGCCAGCAGCCAAGGTGGGAGCGGCCAGACCCAGTACTTC.